These 2 T cell receptor beta chains were sequenced from one sample in a study of blood T cell repertoires in COVID-19. Generated by immunoSEQ multiplex PCR, the TCRdb table keeps only in-frame clones and is missing some. The profile shows fewer than 85,000 clones, about four fifths of them singletons. Sequenced input: peripheral blood. Receptor source: a human donor in a cohort sampled during active COVID-19.

This chain joins TRBV6-5 and TRBJ1-5; D perhaps matches TRBD1 (6 bases). CDR1 is MNHEY, CDR2 SVGAGI, per germline. The V and J ends lost 6 bases and 6 bases respectively, with 18 bases between them. The CDR3 is 15 amino acids. CDR3 in DNA: TGTGCCAGCAGCCGTTTCGGCAGGGGCCGTCAGCCCCAGCATTTT. As protein: CASSRFGRGRQPQHF.

This chain uses TRBV15 with TRBJ1-2; 7 bases map to TRBD1. The CDR3 loop spans 14 amino acids. V lost 2 bases to trimming and J lost 8 bases; unmatched junction nucleotides: 8. Looked up from germline, CDR1 is LNHNV and CDR2 is YYDKDF (reference sequence). The CDR3 nucleotides read TGTGCCACCAGCAGAACGGACAGGCGAGGGGGCTACACCTTC. Protein sequence: CATSRTDRRGGYTF.